This TCR beta chain stems from a study of response to subunit inactivated influenza vaccine. Overall study findings and caveats: Authors suggested that a seasonal influenza vaccination recruits few new T cells each time.

Germline CDR1 ENHRY, CDR2 SYGVKD. Deletions cut 3 bases from V and 0 bases from J, with 9 bases between. CDR3 size: 14 residues. TCRdb redid the calling of the RT-PCR reads with MiXCR, one entry per CDR3 protein. Among hundreds of thousands of distinct CDR3 sequences, less than 8% were seen once, and the ten largest hold over 10%. This clonotype was found a few times. The antigen remains undetermined. Sequenced material: PBMCs from blood, taken around 25 months after vaccination. The chain couples TRBV10-3 to TRBJ2-7; unclear D gene. The TCR was taken from a man aged 45 to 75 who received an inactivated influenza vaccine. The chain's CDR3 is CAISDLLRSYEQYF. CDR3 bases: TGTGCCATCAGTGACCTGCTCCGCTCCTACGAGCAGTACTTC.